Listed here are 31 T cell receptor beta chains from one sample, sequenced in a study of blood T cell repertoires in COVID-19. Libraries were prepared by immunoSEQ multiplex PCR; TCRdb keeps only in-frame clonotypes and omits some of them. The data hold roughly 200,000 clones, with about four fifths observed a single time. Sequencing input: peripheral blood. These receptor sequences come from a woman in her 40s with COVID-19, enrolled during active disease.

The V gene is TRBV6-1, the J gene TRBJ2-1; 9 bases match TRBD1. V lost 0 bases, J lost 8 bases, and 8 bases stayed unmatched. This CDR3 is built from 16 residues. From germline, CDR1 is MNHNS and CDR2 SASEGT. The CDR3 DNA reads TGTGCCAGCAGTGAAGCGCTGGGACAGGGTGTGGATGAGCAGTTCTTC. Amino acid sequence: CASSEALGQGVDEQFF.

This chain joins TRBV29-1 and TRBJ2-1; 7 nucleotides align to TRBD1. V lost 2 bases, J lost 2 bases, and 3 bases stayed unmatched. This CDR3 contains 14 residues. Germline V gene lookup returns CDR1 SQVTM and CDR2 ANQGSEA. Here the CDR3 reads CSVERQGTYNEQFF. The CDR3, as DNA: TGCAGCGTTGAACGACAGGGAACCTACAATGAGCAGTTCTTC.

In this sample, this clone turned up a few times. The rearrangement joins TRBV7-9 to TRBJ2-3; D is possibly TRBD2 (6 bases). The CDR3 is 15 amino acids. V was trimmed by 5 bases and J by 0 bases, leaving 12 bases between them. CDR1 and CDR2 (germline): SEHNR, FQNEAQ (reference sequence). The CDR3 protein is CASSQSGTSTDTQYF. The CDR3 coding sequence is TGTGCCAGCAGCCAGTCCGGGACTAGCACAGATACGCAGTATTTT.

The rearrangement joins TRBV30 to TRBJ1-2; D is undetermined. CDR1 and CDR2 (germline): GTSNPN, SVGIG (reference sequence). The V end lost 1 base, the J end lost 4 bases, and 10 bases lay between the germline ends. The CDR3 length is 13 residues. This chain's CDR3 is CAWSAQLGYGYTF. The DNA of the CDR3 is TGTGCCTGGAGTGCCCAACTTGGCTATGGCTACACCTTC.

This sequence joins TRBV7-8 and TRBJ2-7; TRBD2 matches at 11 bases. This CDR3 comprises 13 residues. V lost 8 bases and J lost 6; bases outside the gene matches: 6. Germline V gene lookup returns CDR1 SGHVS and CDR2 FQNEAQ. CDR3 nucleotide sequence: TGTGCCAGCCAGGGACTAGCGGTACTCGAGCAGTACTTC. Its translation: CASQGLAVLEQYF.

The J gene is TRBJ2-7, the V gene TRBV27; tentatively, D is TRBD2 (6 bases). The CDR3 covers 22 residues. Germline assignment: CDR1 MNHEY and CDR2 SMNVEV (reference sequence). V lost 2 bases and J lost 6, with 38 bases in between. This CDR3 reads CASSLRMPGSGKAQGWRGEQYF. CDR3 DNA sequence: TGTGCCAGCAGTTTACGCATGCCCGGTAGCGGAAAGGCCCAAGGTTGGAGGGGCGAGCAGTACTTC.

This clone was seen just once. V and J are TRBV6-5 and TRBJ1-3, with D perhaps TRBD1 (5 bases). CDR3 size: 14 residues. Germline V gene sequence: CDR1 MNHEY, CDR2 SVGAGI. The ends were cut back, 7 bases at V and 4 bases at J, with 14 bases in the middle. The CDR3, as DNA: TGTGCCAGCACCCAGGGTTTCTCGGGAAACACCATATATTTT. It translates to CASTQGFSGNTIYF.

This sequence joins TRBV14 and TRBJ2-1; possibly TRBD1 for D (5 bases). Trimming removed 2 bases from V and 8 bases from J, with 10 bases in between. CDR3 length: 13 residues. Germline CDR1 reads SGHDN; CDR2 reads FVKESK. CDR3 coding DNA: TGTGCCAGCAGCCAATACAGGCAGGATGAGCAGTTCTTC. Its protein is CASSQYRQDEQFF.

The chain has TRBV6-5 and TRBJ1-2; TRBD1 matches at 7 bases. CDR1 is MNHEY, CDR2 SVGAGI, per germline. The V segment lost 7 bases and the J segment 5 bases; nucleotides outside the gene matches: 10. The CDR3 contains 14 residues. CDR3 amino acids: CASNTMGQKYGYTF. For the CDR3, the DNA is TGTGCCAGCAATACTATGGGACAGAAATATGGCTACACCTTC.

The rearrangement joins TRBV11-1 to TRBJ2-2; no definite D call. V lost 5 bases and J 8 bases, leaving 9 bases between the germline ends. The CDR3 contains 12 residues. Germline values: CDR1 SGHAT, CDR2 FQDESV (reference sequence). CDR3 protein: CASSKTRGELFF. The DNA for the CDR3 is TGTGCCAGCAGCAAAACCCGGGGGGAGCTGTTTTTT.

CDR3 amino acids: CASSPGRQGAILGETQYF. CDR3 bases: TGTGCCAGCTCACCAGGGAGACAGGGGGCGATTCTCGGGGAGACCCAGTACTTC. This chain connects TRBV18 to TRBJ2-5; TRBD1 aligns across 10 bases. J was trimmed by 5 bases and V by 2 bases; bases with no gene match: 14. CDR3 length: 18 amino acids. Germline CDR1 is KGHSH and CDR2 is LQKENI.

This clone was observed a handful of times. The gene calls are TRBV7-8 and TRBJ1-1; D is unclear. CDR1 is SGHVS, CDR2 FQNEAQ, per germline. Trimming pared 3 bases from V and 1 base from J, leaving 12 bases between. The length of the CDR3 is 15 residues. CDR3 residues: CASSLEGVGNTEAFF. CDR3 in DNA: TGTGCCAGCAGCTTGGAGGGAGTTGGGAACACTGAAGCTTTCTTT.

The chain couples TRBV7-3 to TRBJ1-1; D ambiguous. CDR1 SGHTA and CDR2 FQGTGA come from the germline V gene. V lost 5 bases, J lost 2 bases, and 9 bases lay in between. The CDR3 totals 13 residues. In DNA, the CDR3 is TGTGCCAGCAGCCAACAAAGAAACACTGAAGCTTTCTTT. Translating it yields CASSQQRNTEAFF.

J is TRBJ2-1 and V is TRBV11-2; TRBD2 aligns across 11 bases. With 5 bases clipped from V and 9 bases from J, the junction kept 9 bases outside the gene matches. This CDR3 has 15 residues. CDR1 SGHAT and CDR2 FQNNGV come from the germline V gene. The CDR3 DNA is TGTGCCAGCAGCACCGCTGGACTAGCGGGTAGTGAGCAGTTCTTC. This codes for CASSTAGLAGSEQFF.

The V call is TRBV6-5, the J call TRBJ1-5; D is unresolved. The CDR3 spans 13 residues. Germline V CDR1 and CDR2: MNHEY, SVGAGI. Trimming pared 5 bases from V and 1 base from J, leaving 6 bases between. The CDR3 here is CASSTQSNQPQHF. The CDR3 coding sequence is TGTGCCAGCAGTACACAGAGCAATCAGCCCCAGCATTTT.

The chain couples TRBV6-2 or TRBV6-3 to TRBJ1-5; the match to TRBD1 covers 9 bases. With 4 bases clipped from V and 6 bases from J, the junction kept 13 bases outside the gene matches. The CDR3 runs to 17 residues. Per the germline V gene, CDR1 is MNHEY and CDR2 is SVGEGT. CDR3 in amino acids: CASSSTIWGQGIQPQHF. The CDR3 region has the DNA TGTGCCAGCAGTTCGACAATTTGGGGACAGGGTATTCAGCCCCAGCATTTT.

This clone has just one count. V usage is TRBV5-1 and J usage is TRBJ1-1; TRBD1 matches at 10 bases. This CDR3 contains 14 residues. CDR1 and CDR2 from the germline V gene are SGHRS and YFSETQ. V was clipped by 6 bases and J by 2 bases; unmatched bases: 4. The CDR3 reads CASTRTGGNTEAFF. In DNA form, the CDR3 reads TGCGCCAGCACCAGGACAGGGGGAAACACTGAAGCTTTCTTT.

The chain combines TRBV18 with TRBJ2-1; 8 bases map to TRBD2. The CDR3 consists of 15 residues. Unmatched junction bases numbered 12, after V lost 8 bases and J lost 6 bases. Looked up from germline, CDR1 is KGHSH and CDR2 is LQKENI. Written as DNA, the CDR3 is TGTGCCAGCGCCGGCGGGGGGCGGACCTTCAATGAGCAGTTCTTC. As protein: CASAGGGRTFNEQFF.

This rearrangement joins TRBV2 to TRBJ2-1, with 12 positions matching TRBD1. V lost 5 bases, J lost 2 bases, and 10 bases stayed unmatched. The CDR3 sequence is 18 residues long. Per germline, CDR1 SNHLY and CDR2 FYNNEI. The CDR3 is CASSPPKGTGGPYNEQFF. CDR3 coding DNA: TGTGCCAGCAGTCCGCCAAAGGGGACAGGGGGCCCCTACAATGAGCAGTTCTTC.

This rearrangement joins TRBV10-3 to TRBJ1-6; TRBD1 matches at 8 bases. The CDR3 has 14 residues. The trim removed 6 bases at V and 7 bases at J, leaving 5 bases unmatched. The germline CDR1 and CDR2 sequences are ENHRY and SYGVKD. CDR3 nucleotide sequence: TGTGCCATCAGAGACAGGGGCGAAAATTCACCCCTCCACTTT. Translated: CAIRDRGENSPLHF.

CDR3 sequence reads: CASSPRDRGQAKNIQYF. The CDR3 DNA is TGTGCCAGCTCACCACGAGACAGGGGGCAAGCCAAAAACATTCAGTACTTC. The chain recombines TRBV18 with TRBJ2-4, with 10 nucleotides matching TRBD1. Germline V gene sequence: CDR1 KGHSH, CDR2 LQKENI. With 1 base clipped from V and 0 bases from J, the junction kept 3 bases outside the gene matches. The CDR3 sequence is 17 residues long.

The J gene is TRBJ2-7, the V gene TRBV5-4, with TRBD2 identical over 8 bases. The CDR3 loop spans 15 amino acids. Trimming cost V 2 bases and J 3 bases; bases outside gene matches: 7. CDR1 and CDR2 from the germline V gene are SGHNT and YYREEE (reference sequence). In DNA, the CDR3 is TGTGCCAGCAGCTTAGCGGGGGCCTCTAGCTACGAGCAGTACTTC. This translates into CASSLAGASSYEQYF. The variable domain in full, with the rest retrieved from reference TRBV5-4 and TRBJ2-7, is ETGVTQSPTHLIKTRGQQVTLRCSSQSGHNTVSWYQQALGQGPQFIFQYYREEENGRGNFPPRFSGLQFPNYSSELNVNALELDDSALYLCASSLAGASSYEQYFGPGTRLTVT.

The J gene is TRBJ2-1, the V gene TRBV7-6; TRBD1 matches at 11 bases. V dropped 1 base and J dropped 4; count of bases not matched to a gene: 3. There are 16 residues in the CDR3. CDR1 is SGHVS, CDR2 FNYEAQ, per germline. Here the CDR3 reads CASSLGRDRGYNEQFF. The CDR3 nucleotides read TGTGCCAGCAGCTTAGGCCGGGACAGGGGGTACAATGAGCAGTTCTTC.

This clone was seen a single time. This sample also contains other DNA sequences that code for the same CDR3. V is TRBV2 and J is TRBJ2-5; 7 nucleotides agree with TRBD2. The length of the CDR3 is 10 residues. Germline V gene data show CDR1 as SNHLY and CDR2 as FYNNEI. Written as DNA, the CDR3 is TGTGCTTCCGGGGGGGAGACCCAGTACTTC. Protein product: CASGGETQYF.

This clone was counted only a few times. In DNA, the CDR3 is TGTGCCACCGGGACAGAGAATCAGCCCCAGCATTTT. Translating it yields CATGTENQPQHF. The chain has TRBV2 and TRBJ1-5; 7 bases match TRBD1. The CDR3 is 12 amino acids. Germline V lookup: CDR1 SNHLY, CDR2 FYNNEI. Trimming took 10 bases from V and 4 from J; bases not matched to a gene: 4.

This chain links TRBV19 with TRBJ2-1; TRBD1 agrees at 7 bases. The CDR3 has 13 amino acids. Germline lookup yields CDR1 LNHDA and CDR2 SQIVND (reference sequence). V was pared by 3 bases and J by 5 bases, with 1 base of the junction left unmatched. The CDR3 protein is CASSMGQNNEQFF. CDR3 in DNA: TGTGCCAGTAGTATGGGACAGAACAATGAGCAGTTCTTC.

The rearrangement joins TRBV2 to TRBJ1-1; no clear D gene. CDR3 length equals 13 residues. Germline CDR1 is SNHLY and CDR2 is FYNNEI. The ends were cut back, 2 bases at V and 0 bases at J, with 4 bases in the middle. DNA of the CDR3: TGTGCCAGCAGTGAAACAGTGAACACTGAAGCTTTCTTT. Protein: CASSETVNTEAFF.

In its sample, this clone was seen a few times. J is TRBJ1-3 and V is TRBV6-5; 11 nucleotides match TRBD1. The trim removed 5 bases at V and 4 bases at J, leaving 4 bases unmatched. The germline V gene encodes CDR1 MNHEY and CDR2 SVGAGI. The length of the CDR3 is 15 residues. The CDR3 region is CASSRDRGRGNTIYF. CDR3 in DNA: TGTGCCAGCAGTCGGGACAGGGGGAGAGGAAACACCATATATTTT.

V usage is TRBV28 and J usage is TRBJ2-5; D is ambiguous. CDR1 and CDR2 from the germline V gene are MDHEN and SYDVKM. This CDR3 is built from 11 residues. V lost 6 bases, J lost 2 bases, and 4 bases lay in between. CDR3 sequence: CASRQQETQYF. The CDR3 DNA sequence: TGTGCCAGCAGACAGCAAGAGACCCAGTACTTC.

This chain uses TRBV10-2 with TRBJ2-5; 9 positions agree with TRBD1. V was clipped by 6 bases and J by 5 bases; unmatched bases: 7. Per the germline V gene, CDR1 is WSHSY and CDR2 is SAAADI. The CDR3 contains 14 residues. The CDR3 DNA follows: TGCGCCAGCAGCCTCAGACAGGGGGGCGAGACCCAGTACTTC. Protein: CASSLRQGGETQYF.

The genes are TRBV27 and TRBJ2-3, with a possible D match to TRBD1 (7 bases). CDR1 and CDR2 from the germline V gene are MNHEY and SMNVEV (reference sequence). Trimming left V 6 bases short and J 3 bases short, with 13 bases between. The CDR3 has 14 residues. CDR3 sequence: CASSLQGGTDTQYF. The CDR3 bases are TGTGCCAGCAGCCTGCAGGGGGGTACAGATACGCAGTATTTT.